The next 25 T cell receptor beta chains were all read from a single sample in a study of T cell repertoires in ileal Crohn's disease. The sample's time point: neoterminal ileum biopsy at postoperative endoscopy, about 6 months after surgery. Profiling relied on immunoSEQ multiplex PCR, and the TCRdb table lists in-frame clones only, not all of them. This table holds approximately 11,000 clones, over 55% found once. Sequencing was done on a sample of ileal tissue. The origin of the receptors is an adult with Crohn's disease.

The CDR3 spells CASSMTSGAINNEQFF. CDR3 sequence (DNA): TGTGCCAGTAGTATGACTAGCGGGGCTATAAACAATGAGCAGTTCTTC. The J gene is TRBJ2-1, the V gene TRBV19; 11 bases are shared with TRBD2. The germline CDR1 and CDR2 sequences are LNHDA and SQIVND (reference sequence). The CDR3 loop spans 16 amino acids. Trimming took 3 bases from V and 5 from J; bases not matched to a gene: 6.

This clone was seen a handful of times. V and J are TRBV11-3 and TRBJ1-5; TRBD1 agrees at 9 bases. This CDR3 spans 17 amino acids. Trimming removed 2 bases from V and 7 bases from J; junction bases left unmatched: 12. Germline loops: CDR1 SGHNT, CDR2 YENEEA. The CDR3 DNA reads as TGTGCCAGCAGCTTATCTTGGACAGGGGCTGAGGGGCAGCCCCAGCATTTT. The encoded protein is CASSLSWTGAEGQPQHF.

In this sample, this clone turned up once. V is TRBV29-1 and J is TRBJ1-2; 10 nucleotides align to TRBD1. The CDR3 is made up of 11 amino acids. The junction had 4 bases not matched to a gene; V was cut back by 7 bases and J by 8 bases. CDR1 is SQVTM and CDR2 is ANQGSEA in the germline V gene. CDR3 loop: CSAGQGGGYTF. The CDR3 DNA reads TGCAGCGCCGGACAGGGGGGCGGCTACACCTTC.

The chain couples TRBV28 to TRBJ2-7; the match to TRBD2 covers 14 bases. V lost 2 bases to trimming and J lost 5 bases; unmatched junction nucleotides: 8. Germline assignment: CDR1 MDHEN and CDR2 SYDVKM. This CDR3 contains 17 residues. CDR3 in DNA: TGTGCCAGCAGTTTAGGCCCGGGACTAGCGGGAGTACACGAGCAGTACTTC. It encodes CASSLGPGLAGVHEQYF.

This clone was seen just once. The genes are TRBV10-3 and TRBJ1-4; D call uncertain. Germline V CDR1 and CDR2: ENHRY, SYGVKD. This CDR3 has 15 residues. V dropped 6 bases and J dropped 0 bases, with 11 bases sitting between them. CDR3 sequence reads: CAIRLGRSTNEKLFF. The CDR3 DNA follows: TGTGCCATCAGGTTGGGGAGGTCAACTAATGAAAAACTGTTTTTT.

The chain links TRBV5-6 to TRBJ2-1; tentative D call: TRBD1 (5 bases). Trimming stripped 2 bases from V and 1 base from J, with 13 bases between. CDR1 SGHDT and CDR2 YYEEEE come from the germline V gene. The CDR3 is 16 residues long. CDR3 region: CASSLQDRSSYNEQFF. CDR3 DNA sequence: TGTGCCAGCAGCTTACAAGACAGAAGTTCCTACAATGAGCAGTTCTTC.

The chain is built from TRBV5-1 and TRBJ2-3, with 7 bases matching TRBD1. Losses at the gene ends were 5 bases for V and 2 bases for J; bases not matched to a gene: 5. The V gene's germline CDR1 is SGHRS and CDR2 YFSETQ. CDR3 length: 14 residues. This chain's CDR3 is CASRYRGSTDTQYF. The CDR3 nucleotides read TGCGCCAGCAGATACAGGGGTTCCACAGATACGCAGTATTTT. Full variable domain (missing parts from reference TRBV5-1 and TRBJ2-3): KAGVTQTPRYLIKTRGQQVTLSCSPISGHRSVSWYQQTPGQGLQFLFEYFSETQRNKGNFPGRFSGRQFSNSRSEMNVSTLELGDSALYLCASRYRGSTDTQYFGPGTRLTVL.

The chain is built from TRBV6-1 and TRBJ2-7, with TRBD2 as a possible D gene (7 bases). In germline, CDR1 is MNHNS, CDR2 SASEGT. Trimming cost V 11 bases and J 2 bases, with 19 bases left between them. This CDR3 spans 14 amino acids. The chain's CDR3 is CAGRGSDSTYEQYF. The CDR3 DNA follows: TGTGCCGGGAGGGGGAGCGACTCCACCTACGAGCAGTACTTC.

This clone was counted between two and nine times. The V call is TRBV7-8, the J call TRBJ2-3; weak D call: TRBD1 (5 bases). There are 16 residues in the CDR3. Germline CDR1 and CDR2: SGHVS and FQNEAQ. V lost 5 bases and J 2 bases, leaving 17 bases between the germline ends. The CDR3 spells CASSPNVGLYTDTQYF. DNA for the CDR3: TGTGCCAGCAGCCCAAATGTGGGGCTATACACAGATACGCAGTATTTT.

This chain links TRBV5-1 with TRBJ1-5, with D possibly being TRBD1 (6 bases). Looked up from germline, CDR1 is SGHRS and CDR2 is YFSETQ. Deletions cut 4 bases from V and 7 bases from J, with 15 bases between. The CDR3 length is 14 residues. The CDR3 reads CASSPWEGGQPQHF. The CDR3 coding sequence is TGCGCCAGCAGCCCCTGGGAGGGGGGGCAGCCCCAGCATTTT.

This chain's CDR3 is CAWAGTSLTDTQYF. Here the CDR3 DNA reads TGTGCCTGGGCCGGGACTAGCCTTACAGATACGCAGTATTTT. This rearrangement joins TRBV30 to TRBJ2-3; 9 bases fit TRBD2. The V gene's germline CDR1 is GTSNPN and CDR2 SVGIG (reference sequence). The trim removed 5 bases at V and 3 bases at J, leaving 6 bases unmatched. The CDR3 is 14 residues long. Together with reference TRBV30 and TRBJ2-3, the CDR3 gives the full variable domain: SQTIHQWPATLVQPVGSPLSLECTVEGTSNPNLYWYRQAAGRGLQLLFYSVGIGQISSEVPQNLSASRPQDRQFILSSKKLLLSDSGFYLCAWAGTSLTDTQYFGPGTRLTVL.

This clone is medium-sized within its sample. J is TRBJ2-7 and V is TRBV18, with D maybe TRBD2 (5 bases). Germline-derived CDR1 and CDR2 are KGHSH and LQKENI. Trimming cost V 0 bases and J 7 bases, with 13 bases left between them. This CDR3 has 14 residues. The CDR3 sequence is CASSPPSAAGEQYF. Here the CDR3 DNA reads TGTGCCAGCTCACCACCGAGTGCGGCGGGTGAGCAGTACTTC.

The rearrangement joins TRBV18 to TRBJ1-1, with 9 bases matching TRBD1. CDR1 and CDR2 (germline): KGHSH, LQKENI. Trimming at V came to 2 bases and at J to 5 bases, leaving 9 bases not matched to a gene. The CDR3 extends over 16 amino acids. The CDR3 loop is CASSPRTGGERTEAFF. The CDR3 coding sequence is TGTGCCAGCTCACCAAGAACAGGGGGCGAAAGGACTGAAGCTTTCTTT.

CDR3 sequence reads: CASSPRNRGRADTQYF. The DNA of the CDR3 is TGTGCCAGCAGTCCCCGAAATAGGGGAAGGGCAGATACGCAGTATTTT. The chain recombines TRBV28 with TRBJ2-3; possibly TRBD1 for D (5 bases). This CDR3 comprises 16 residues. Germline V lookup: CDR1 MDHEN, CDR2 SYDVKM. V shed 5 bases and J shed 4 bases, with 19 bases lying between them.

The chain carries TRBV7-2 and TRBJ2-2; 8 nucleotides line up with TRBD1. The trim removed 6 bases at V and 7 bases at J, leaving 10 bases unmatched. Germline V gives CDR1 SGHTA, CDR2 FQGNSA. The CDR3 runs to 15 residues. CDR3 amino acids: CASSYTQGGGGELFF. The CDR3 DNA reads as TGTGCCAGCAGTTATACACAGGGGGGTGGCGGGGAGCTGTTTTTT.

The chain has TRBV6-1 and TRBJ2-3; 12 bases align to TRBD1. Germline values: CDR1 MNHNS, CDR2 SASEGT. V gave up 4 bases and J gave up 4 bases; unmatched junction bases: 9. The CDR3 contains 17 residues. The CDR3 nucleotides read TGTGCCAGCAGTGCCTCCGCCGGGACAGGGGGCTCAGATACGCAGTATTTT. As protein: CASSASAGTGGSDTQYF.

The V gene is TRBV7-2, the J gene TRBJ2-7; 7 bases align to TRBD1. Trimming took 6 bases from V and 1 from J; bases not matched to a gene: 15. Germline values: CDR1 SGHTA, CDR2 FQGNSA. The CDR3 runs 17 residues. The CDR3 here is CASSRDPGGRRSYEQYF. DNA of the CDR3: TGTGCCAGCAGTCGAGACCCAGGGGGTAGAAGATCCTACGAGCAGTACTTC.

Comment on this clone: A junction boundary mismatches the germline segment, possibly from a read error. This chain joins TRBV7-7 and TRBJ2-1, with a tentative D call TRBD2 (7 bases). The CDR3 is made up of 11 amino acids. Per the germline V gene, CDR1 is SSHAT and CDR2 is FNYEAQ (reference sequence). CDR3 in DNA: TGTGCTAGCAGCTCCGGGGGGCGACAGTTCTTC. This gives the protein CASSSGGRQFF.

This clone has only a few counts. This chain joins TRBV27 and TRBJ1-4, with 7 positions matching TRBD1. Trimming took 5 bases from V and 8 from J; bases not matched to a gene: 11. The CDR3 length is 15 residues. Looked up from germline, CDR1 is MNHEY and CDR2 is SMNVEV (reference sequence). The CDR3 sequence is CASSATGRGREKLFF. CDR3 bases: TGTGCCAGCAGTGCAACCGGGAGGGGGCGAGAAAAACTGTTTTTT.

This clone was seen a few times. The V and J genes are TRBV14 and TRBJ1-1; D uncertain. V lost 1 base and J lost 11, with 11 bases in between. Germline V CDR1 and CDR2: SGHDN, FVKESK. The CDR3 length is 12 residues. In nucleotides, the CDR3 is TGTGCCAGCAGCCAAGTGGGAAGCGGGGCTTTCTTT. Protein product: CASSQVGSGAFF.

This clone occurred once. The CDR3 DNA reads TGCGCCAGCAGCTTAAGTTGGCTTGCCACCGGGGAGCTGTTTTTT. Translated: CASSLSWLATGELFF. The rearrangement uses TRBV5-1 and TRBJ2-2; the D is unclear. The CDR3 runs to 15 residues. From germline, CDR1 is SGHRS and CDR2 YFSETQ. V was cut by 2 bases and J by 4 bases, with 12 bases left in between.

The rearrangement uses TRBV28 and TRBJ1-5; D is unclear. The V and J ends lost 1 base and 6 bases respectively, with 10 bases between them. This CDR3 comprises 14 residues. Germline-derived CDR1 and CDR2 are MDHEN and SYDVKM. As DNA, the CDR3 is TGTGCCAGCAGTTTATTACGAGGGTCTCAGCCCCAGCATTTT. Protein product: CASSLLRGSQPQHF. Full variable domain (remainder filled in from reference TRBV28 and TRBJ1-5): DVKVTQSSRYLVKRTGEKVFLECVQDMDHENMFWYRQDPGLGLRLIYFSYDVKMKEKGDIPEGYSVSREKKERFSLILESASTNQTSMYLCASSLLRGSQPQHFGDGTRLSIL.

V and J are TRBV11-3 and TRBJ1-2; 7 bases match TRBD1. Per germline, CDR1 SGHNT and CDR2 YENEEA. The J segment lost 7 bases and the V segment lost 5 bases, leaving 10 bases of the junction unmatched. This CDR3 contains 14 residues. CDR3 in amino acids: CASSQNRGSVGYTF. CDR3 nucleotide sequence: TGTGCCAGCAGCCAAAACAGGGGATCGGTTGGCTACACCTTC.

The chain couples TRBV28 to TRBJ2-5, with 9 positions matching TRBD1. CDR3 length: 16 residues. CDR1 is MDHEN, CDR2 SYDVKM, per germline. V lost 5 bases to trimming and J lost 2 bases; unmatched junction nucleotides: 9. The CDR3 DNA sequence: TGTGCCAGCAGTCCCGGGACAGGGTCCTCGCAAGAGACCCAGTACTTC. This translates into CASSPGTGSSQETQYF. The complete variable domain, with remaining parts taken from reference TRBV28 and TRBJ2-5, reads DVKVTQSSRYLVKRTGEKVFLECVQDMDHENMFWYRQDPGLGLRLIYFSYDVKMKEKGDIPEGYSVSREKKERFSLILESASTNQTSMYLCASSPGTGSSQETQYFGPGTRLLVL.

A note on this clone: The sample has other DNA sequences that encode this CDR3 too. The genes are TRBV4-2 and TRBJ1-2; TRBD1 agrees at 8 bases. V lost 4 bases, J lost 8 bases, and 3 bases stayed unmatched. This CDR3 has 12 amino acids. Germline V lookup: CDR1 LGHNA, CDR2 YNFKEQ. As DNA, the CDR3 is TGTGCCAGCAGCCGGACAGGGCTCGGCTACACCTTC. The encoded protein is CASSRTGLGYTF.